What follows are 26 T cell receptor beta chains derived from one specimen sequenced in a study of identical twins. TCRdb itself ran the 5' RACE reads through MiXCR, one entry per CDR3 protein. The table has more than 200,000 distinct CDR3 sequences, over 12% seen once; the top ten hold 7% to 9%. Sequenced: memory (CD45RO+) T cells sorted from blood. Receptor source: a woman aged 18-30 years in good health.

This chain connects TRBV7-2 to TRBJ1-2; 7 nucleotides match TRBD1. The CDR3 extends over 14 amino acids. Per germline, CDR1 SGHTA and CDR2 FQGNSA. V gave up 5 bases and J gave up 4 bases; unmatched junction bases: 7. Here the CDR3 reads CASSIQGTLYGYTF. The CDR3 bases are TGTGCCAGCAGCATACAGGGGACTCTCTATGGCTACACCTTC.

This clonotype has ten or more counts. The CDR3 here is CASSYSKGRPADTQYF. In DNA, the CDR3 is TGTGCCAGCAGTTACTCGAAGGGGCGCCCCGCAGATACGCAGTATTTT. This sequence joins TRBV6-5 and TRBJ2-3, with D possibly matching TRBD1 (5 bases). Germline lookup yields CDR1 MNHEY and CDR2 SVGAGI. V lost 0 bases and J lost 4, with 14 bases in between. The CDR3 consists of 16 residues.

The rearrangement joins TRBV5-1 to TRBJ1-4; D gene uncertain. Germline-derived CDR1 and CDR2 are SGHRS and YFSETQ. The V and J ends lost 4 bases and 4 bases respectively, with 11 bases between them. The CDR3 covers 14 residues. CDR3 bases: TGCGCCAGCAGCATCGGGAACAATAATGAAAAACTGTTTTTT. This translates into CASSIGNNNEKLFF.

CDR3 nucleotide sequence: TGCAGTGCTAGTATGCACAGCGGGAGGGCCGGCGAGCAGTACTTC. Protein: CSASMHSGRAGEQYF. The chain is built from TRBV20-1 and TRBJ2-7, with 10 bases that match TRBD2. Germline CDR1 DFQATT, CDR2 SNEGSKA (reference sequence). The length of the CDR3 is 15 residues. The junction had 11 bases not matched to a gene; V was cut back by 3 bases and J by 6 bases.

This clonotype was observed many times. This sequence joins TRBV12-3 or TRBV12-4 and TRBJ2-5; D remains unclear. The J call is uncertain, as TRBJ2-3 better fits the DNA end. The CDR3 runs to 12 residues. In nucleotides, the CDR3 is TGTGCCAGCAGTTTAGCGCGTGGAACGCAGTATTTT. Encoded protein: CASSLARGTQYF.

The table lists this clonotype with a few counts. The CDR3 nucleotides are TGTGCCAGCAGTTACGTGGGGGACTATGGCTACACCTTC. Translating gives CASSYVGDYGYTF. The gene calls are TRBV6-2 or TRBV6-3 and TRBJ1-2, with TRBD1 as a possible D gene (5 bases). The V gene lost 2 bases and the J gene lost 3 bases, with 7 bases spanning the gap. Looked up from germline, CDR1 is MNHEY and CDR2 is SVGEGT. The CDR3 runs to 13 residues.

Ten or more counts support this clonotype. The V gene is TRBV5-5, the J gene TRBJ2-3; 10 nucleotides align to TRBD2. V lost 3 bases, J lost 8 bases, and 9 bases stayed unmatched. The CDR3 has 15 residues. Per the germline V gene, CDR1 is SGHKS and CDR2 is YYEKEE (reference sequence). This CDR3 is CASSYLAGAGATQYF. DNA for the CDR3: TGTGCCAGCAGCTACCTAGCGGGGGCGGGTGCTACGCAGTATTTT. Based on the CDR3 plus reference TRBV5-5 and TRBJ2-3, the full variable domain is DAGVTQSPTHLIKTRGQQVTLRCSPISGHKSVSWYQQVLGQGPQFIFQYYEKEERGRGNFPDRFSARQFPNYSSELNVNALLLGDSALYLCASSYLAGAGATQYFGPGTRLTVL.

The chain joins TRBV5-4 to TRBJ2-2; no clear D. This CDR3 is 17 amino acids long. The V end was cut by 1 base, the J end by 2 bases, with 15 bases between. The germline V gene encodes CDR1 SGHNT and CDR2 YYREEE (reference sequence). CDR3 amino acids: CASSLSTRLTNTGELFF. The DNA for the CDR3 is TGTGCCAGCAGCTTGTCGACTCGACTTACCAACACCGGGGAGCTGTTTTTT.

This clonotype has a count of ten or more. The chain employs TRBV12-3 or TRBV12-4 and TRBJ2-1; 7 bases match TRBD2. The J segment lost 9 bases and the V segment lost 3 bases, leaving 8 bases of the junction unmatched. The length of the CDR3 is 14 residues. CDR3 nucleotides: TGTGCCAGCAGTTTGGGGGGGACCTACGGTGAGCAGTTCTTC. Translation: CASSLGGTYGEQFF.

CDR3 region: CASSPSDGADTQYF. Written as DNA, the CDR3 is TGTGCCAGCAGTCCTAGCGACGGGGCAGATACGCAGTATTTT. The chain carries TRBV6-1 and TRBJ2-3; the D gene is possibly TRBD2 (6 bases). CDR1 is MNHNS and CDR2 is SASEGT in the germline V gene. The CDR3 extends over 14 amino acids. V shed 5 bases and J shed 4 bases, with 13 bases lying between them.

The sample holds a few counts of this clonotype. The chain recombines TRBV5-1 with TRBJ2-5; 9 nucleotides match TRBD1. V lost 0 bases, J lost 6 bases, and 3 bases stayed unmatched. Germline V gene lookup returns CDR1 SGHRS and CDR2 YFSETQ. The CDR3 consists of 14 residues. This CDR3 reads CASSLDRGRKTQYF. The CDR3 DNA is TGCGCCAGCAGCTTGGACAGGGGGCGGAAGACCCAGTACTTC.

The V call is TRBV9, the J call TRBJ2-3; D might be TRBD2 (6 bases). Germline V CDR1 and CDR2: SGDLS, YYNGEE. The V and J ends lost 7 bases and 2 bases respectively, with 11 bases between them. The length of the CDR3 is 13 residues. CDR3 nucleotides: TGTGCCAGCTTCCCGGGAGACACAGATACGCAGTATTTT. This gives the protein CASFPGDTDTQYF.

The chain links TRBV12-3 or TRBV12-4 to TRBJ2-1; tentatively, D is TRBD1 (6 bases). CDR3 length equals 15 residues. Between the trimmed V and J ends, which lost 5 bases and 5 bases, there was a span of 16 bases. The CDR3 DNA is TGTGCCAGCAGTGTCCTGGACAGCCGACACAATGAGCAGTTCTTC. This sequence encodes CASSVLDSRHNEQFF.

In DNA, the CDR3 is TGCAGTGCTAGGAGGGTGAATGAGCAGTTCTTC. Encoded protein: CSARRVNEQFF. V usage is TRBV20-1 and J usage is TRBJ2-1, with a possible D match to TRBD2 (5 bases). The V gene lost 3 bases and the J gene lost 7 bases, with 7 bases spanning the gap. Germline V CDR1 and CDR2: DFQATT, SNEGSKA (reference sequence). The CDR3 runs 11 residues.

This clonotype appeared a few times. The genes are TRBV5-1 and TRBJ2-5, with D possibly TRBD2 on 5 matching bases. Germline CDR1 SGHRS, CDR2 YFSETQ. This CDR3 has 14 amino acids. V was pared by 4 bases and J by 7 bases, with 17 bases between. In DNA form, the CDR3 reads TGCGCCAGCAGCCAAACTAGTTTTGACGCGACCCAGTACTTC. Translating it yields CASSQTSFDATQYF. Variable domain in full (rest from reference TRBV5-1 and TRBJ2-5): KAGVTQTPRYLIKTRGQQVTLSCSPISGHRSVSWYQQTPGQGLQFLFEYFSETQRNKGNFPGRFSGRQFSNSRSEMNVSTLELGDSALYLCASSQTSFDATQYFGPGTRLLVL.

The chain recombines TRBV20-1 with TRBJ2-1, with 10 bases matching TRBD2. This CDR3 is built from 14 residues. Germline V gene data show CDR1 as DFQATT and CDR2 as SNEGSKA (reference sequence). V trimming: 0 bases; J trimming: 10 bases; junction bases outside the gene matches: 6. The CDR3 DNA follows: TGCAGTGCTAGAGATCGAGGGACTAGCGACGAGCAGTTCTTC. It codes for CSARDRGTSDEQFF.

V usage is TRBV20-1 and J usage is TRBJ2-5; TRBD2 matches 11 bases. The CDR3 contains 14 residues. V lost 4 bases and J lost 5; bases outside the gene matches: 6. Germline assignment: CDR1 DFQATT and CDR2 SNEGSKA (reference sequence). The CDR3 sequence: CSAIAGGPMETQYF. CDR3 bases: TGCAGTGCTATAGCGGGGGGGCCGATGGAGACCCAGTACTTC.

The chain recombines TRBV5-4 with TRBJ2-1; D may be TRBD2 (9 bases). Trimming pared 6 bases from V and 8 bases from J, leaving 21 bases between. The CDR3 length is 15 residues. The germline V gene has CDR1 SGHNT and CDR2 YYREEE (reference sequence). The CDR3 coding sequence is TGTGCCAGCAACAGGGGGGGACTAGCAGTTGATGAGCAGTTCTTC. It specifies CASNRGGLAVDEQFF. The variable domain in full, with the rest retrieved from reference TRBV5-4 and TRBJ2-1, is ETGVTQSPTHLIKTRGQQVTLRCSSQSGHNTVSWYQQALGQGPQFIFQYYREEENGRGNFPPRFSGLQFPNYSSELNVNALELDDSALYLCASNRGGLAVDEQFFGPGTRLTVL.

This chain connects TRBV5-8 to TRBJ2-3; D is tentatively TRBD1 or TRBD2 (6 bases each). V shed 1 base and J shed 5 bases, with 17 bases lying between them. The CDR3 is 16 residues long. Germline assignment: CDR1 SGHTS and CDR2 YDEGEE. CDR3 coding DNA: TGTGCCAGCAGCTTGTCCGGGGGCGGTCTGGGAGATACGCAGTATTTT. Translation: CASSLSGGGLGDTQYF. The whole variable domain, filled in from reference TRBV5-8 and TRBJ2-3, reads EAGVTQSPTHLIKTRGQQATLRCSPISGHTSVYWYQQALGLGLQFLLWYDEGEERNRGNFPPRFSGRQFPNYSSELNVNALELEDSALYLCASSLSGGGLGDTQYFGPGTRLTVL.

This clonotype was counted at least ten times. The chain links TRBV2 to TRBJ1-5; no firm D call. CDR1 is SNHLY, CDR2 FYNNEI, per germline. V was shortened by 1 base and J by 6 bases, with 10 bases between the two germline ends. The CDR3 loop spans 14 amino acids. The chain's CDR3 is CASSEVAGGQPQHF. The CDR3 DNA sequence: TGTGCCAGCAGTGAAGTGGCAGGAGGTCAGCCCCAGCATTTT.

This clonotype was seen at least ten times. This rearrangement joins TRBV5-6 to TRBJ1-5; D is unclear. In germline, CDR1 is SGHDT, CDR2 YYEEEE. This CDR3 has 13 residues. With 3 bases removed from V and 2 bases from J, the gap between germline ends came to 6 bases. The CDR3 nucleotides are TGTGCCAGCAGCTGGTGGGGCAATCAGCCCCAGCATTTT. Its protein product is CASSWWGNQPQHF.

This chain joins TRBV11-2 and TRBJ1-1; 7 nucleotides agree with TRBD1. Germline loops: CDR1 SGHAT, CDR2 FQNNGV. This CDR3 has 16 residues. Losses at the gene ends were 5 bases for V and 0 bases for J; bases not matched to a gene: 9. CDR3 bases: TGTGCCAGCAGCCCCCGGGACAGCAACATGAACACTGAAGCTTTCTTT. This encodes CASSPRDSNMNTEAFF.

This clonotype was counted only a few times. The rearrangement links TRBV6-2 or TRBV6-3 to TRBJ2-1; weak D call: TRBD2 (6 bases). This CDR3 spans 19 amino acids. The germline gives CDR1 MNHEY, CDR2 SVGEGT. V lost 4 bases to trimming and J lost 7 bases, with 29 bases between them. The CDR3 nucleotides are TGTGCCAGCAGTTTCCCCAGCGAGGGAGGAGGATTAGAGGTGAATGAGCAGTTCTTC. Its translation: CASSFPSEGGGLEVNEQFF.

This clonotype was recorded a few times. The rearrangement joins TRBV7-6 to TRBJ2-7, with 7 bases identical to TRBD1. This CDR3 is built from 15 residues. The V gene's germline CDR1 is SGHVS and CDR2 FNYEAQ. With V trimmed by 5 bases and J by 2 bases, 9 bases remained unmatched. The CDR3 coding sequence is TGTGCCAGCAGCCAGGGGGACAACAATGCCTACGAGCAGTACTTC. This codes for CASSQGDNNAYEQYF. Combining the CDR3 with reference TRBV7-6 and TRBJ2-7 gives the whole variable domain GAGVSQSPRYKVTKRGQDVALRCDPISGHVSLYWYRQALGQGPEFLTYFNYEAQQDKSGLPNDRFSAERPEGSISTLTIQRTEQRDSAMYRCASSQGDNNAYEQYFGPGTRLTVT.

This clonotype was picked up a small number of times. This chain links TRBV6-1 with TRBJ2-7; 8 bases are shared with TRBD1. The CDR3 is 15 residues long. Germline V CDR1 and CDR2: MNHNS, SASEGT. The trim removed 5 bases at V and 1 base at J, leaving 7 bases unmatched. The CDR3 DNA sequence: TGTGCCAGCAGTCCCGCCAGGGGGCTATCCTACGAGCAGTACTTC. As protein: CASSPARGLSYEQYF.

V and J are TRBV2 and TRBJ2-2; D unresolved. V was trimmed by 3 bases and J by 2 bases, leaving 7 bases between them. CDR3 length: 14 amino acids. Germline CDR1 reads SNHLY; CDR2 reads FYNNEI. CDR3 sequence reads: CASSDSRNTGELFF. DNA of the CDR3: TGTGCCAGCAGTGATAGCAGAAACACCGGGGAGCTGTTTTTT. The full variable domain, its missing parts supplied by reference TRBV2 and TRBJ2-2, is EPEVTQTPSHQVTQMGQEVILRCVPISNHLYFYWYRQILGQKVEFLVSFYNNEISEKSEIFDDQFSVERPDGSNFTLKIRSTKLEDSAMYFCASSDSRNTGELFFGEGSRLTVL.